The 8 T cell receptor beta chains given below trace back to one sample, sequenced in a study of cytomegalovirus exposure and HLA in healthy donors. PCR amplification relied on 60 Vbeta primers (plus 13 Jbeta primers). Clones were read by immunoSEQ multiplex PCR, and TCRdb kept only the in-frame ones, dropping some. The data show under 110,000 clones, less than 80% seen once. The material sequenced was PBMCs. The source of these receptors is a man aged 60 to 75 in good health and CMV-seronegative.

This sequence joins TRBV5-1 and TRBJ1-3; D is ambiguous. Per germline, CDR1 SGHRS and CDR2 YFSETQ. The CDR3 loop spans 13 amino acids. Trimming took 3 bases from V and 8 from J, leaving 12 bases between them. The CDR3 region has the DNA TGCGCCAGCAGCTCGGGTCCACGGGACACCATATATTTT. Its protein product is CASSSGPRDTIYF.

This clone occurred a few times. The CDR3 region has the DNA TGTGCCAGCAGCTTAGGTGGGGGGCTAGCGGGGATGGAGACCCAGTACTTC. Protein: CASSLGGGLAGMETQYF. V usage is TRBV11-2 and J usage is TRBJ2-5, with 9 bases fitting TRBD2. Germline assignment: CDR1 SGHAT and CDR2 FQNNGV. This CDR3 has 17 amino acids. With V trimmed by 1 base and J by 5 bases, 11 bases remained unmatched.

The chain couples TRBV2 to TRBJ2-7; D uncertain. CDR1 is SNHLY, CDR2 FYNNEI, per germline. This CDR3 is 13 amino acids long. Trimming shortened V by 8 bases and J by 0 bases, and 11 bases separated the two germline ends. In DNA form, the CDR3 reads TGTGCCAGCCTATCGGTCGACTCCTACGAGCAGTACTTC. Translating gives CASLSVDSYEQYF. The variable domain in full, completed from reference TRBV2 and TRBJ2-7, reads EPEVTQTPSHQVTQMGQEVILRCVPISNHLYFYWYRQILGQKVEFLVSFYNNEISEKSEIFDDQFSVERPDGSNFTLKIRSTKLEDSAMYFCASLSVDSYEQYFGPGTRLTVT.

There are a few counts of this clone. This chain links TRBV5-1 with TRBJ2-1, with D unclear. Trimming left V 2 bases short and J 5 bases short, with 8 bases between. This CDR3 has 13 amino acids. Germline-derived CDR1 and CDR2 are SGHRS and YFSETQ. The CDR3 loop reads CASSFFANNEQFF. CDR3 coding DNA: TGCGCCAGCAGCTTTTTCGCTAACAATGAGCAGTTCTTC.

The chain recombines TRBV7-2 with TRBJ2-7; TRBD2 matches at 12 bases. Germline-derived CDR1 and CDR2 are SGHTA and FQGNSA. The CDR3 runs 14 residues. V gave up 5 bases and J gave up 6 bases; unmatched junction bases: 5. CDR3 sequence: CASSPGTSGFEQYF. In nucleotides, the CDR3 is TGTGCCAGCAGCCCGGGGACTAGCGGGTTCGAGCAGTACTTC.

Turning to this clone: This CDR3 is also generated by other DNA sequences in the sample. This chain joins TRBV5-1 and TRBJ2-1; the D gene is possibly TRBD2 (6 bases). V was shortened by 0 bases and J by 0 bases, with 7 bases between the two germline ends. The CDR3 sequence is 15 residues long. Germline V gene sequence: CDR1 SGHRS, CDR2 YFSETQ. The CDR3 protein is CASSLGGGSYNEQFF. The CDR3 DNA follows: TGCGCCAGCAGCTTGGGGGGAGGCTCCTACAATGAGCAGTTCTTC.

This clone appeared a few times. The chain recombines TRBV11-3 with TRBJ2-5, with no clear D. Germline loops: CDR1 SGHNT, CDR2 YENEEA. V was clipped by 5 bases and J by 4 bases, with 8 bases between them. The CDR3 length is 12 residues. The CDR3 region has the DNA TGTGCCAGCAGCCCTAATGGAGAGACCCAGTACTTC. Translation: CASSPNGETQYF.

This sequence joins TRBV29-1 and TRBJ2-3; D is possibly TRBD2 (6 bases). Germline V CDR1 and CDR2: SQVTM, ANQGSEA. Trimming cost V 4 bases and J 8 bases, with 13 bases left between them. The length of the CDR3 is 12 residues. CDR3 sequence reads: CSVGTTGRTQYF. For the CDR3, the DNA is TGCAGCGTTGGGACTACCGGCCGTACGCAGTATTTT.